These T cell receptor beta chains were read from a single sample in a study of identical twins. Using its own MiXCR run on the 5' RACE reads, TCRdb lists one record per CDR3 protein. In the table there are roughly 220,000 distinct CDR3 sequences, 5% to 7% of which are singletons. These records were also assigned to another study, of T cells expressing NK-cell markers.

The sequenced sample consisted of CD8+ T cells sorted from blood. The receptors were sampled from a woman in her late teens or twenties in good health. Both conserved end residues are part of each CDR3. Each record gives: J gene, clone size, D gene, V gene, CDR3 protein, CDR3 DNA. D genes are given only for firm matches. The listing skips clone size in some rows; elsewhere it reads once, few, many or a size class.

J: TRBJ1-2; size: many; D: NA; V: TRBV12-3/TRBV12-4; CDR3: CASSLANYGYTF; DNA: TGTGCCAGCAGTTTAGCAAACTATGGCTACACCTTC
J: TRBJ1-1; size: few; D: NA; V: TRBV27; CDR3: CASSLRGYTEAFF; DNA: TGTGCCAGCAGTTTAAGGGGTTACACTGAAGCTTTCTTT
J: TRBJ2-5; size: NA; D: NA; V: TRBV29-1; CDR3: CSVGLRGALIQETQYF; DNA: TGCAGCGTCGGCTTAAGAGGGGCCCTGATCCAAGAGACCCAGTACTTC
J: TRBJ2-1; size: NA; D: NA; V: TRBV10-2; CDR3: CASSGRTVHNEQFF; DNA: TGCGCCAGCAGTGGGCGGACGGTACACAATGAGCAGTTCTTC
J: TRBJ1-2; size: few; D: TRBD1; V: TRBV6-5; CDR3: CASSPSAGGYGYTF; DNA: TGTGCCAGCAGTCCCTCGGCAGGGGGCTATGGCTACACCTTC
J: TRBJ1-6; size: NA; D: NA; V: TRBV20-1; CDR3: CSAREGTTSPLHF; DNA: TGCAGTGCTAGAGAGGGGACGACTTCACCCCTCCACTTT
J: TRBJ2-2; size: medium-sized; D: NA; V: TRBV6-2/TRBV6-3; CDR3: CASSYRDTGELFF; DNA: TGTGCCAGCAGTTACAGGGACACCGGGGAGCTGTTTTTT
J: TRBJ1-2; size: few; D: NA; V: TRBV29-1; CDR3: CSAQTEYGYTF; DNA: TGCAGCGCACAGACAGAGTATGGCTACACCTTC
J: TRBJ2-5; size: many; D: NA; V: TRBV24-1; CDR3: CATSDEETQYF; DNA: TGTGCCACCAGTGATGAAGAGACCCAGTACTTC
J: TRBJ2-4; size: few; D: TRBD2; V: TRBV7-2; CDR3: CASSPLGGAKNIQYF; DNA: TGTGCCAGCAGCCCCCTGGGGGGGGCCAAAAACATTCAGTACTTC
J: TRBJ2-3; size: few; D: NA; V: TRBV2; CDR3: CASSGSRADTQYF; DNA: TGTGCCAGCAGTGGATCTAGGGCAGATACGCAGTATTTT
J: TRBJ1-2; size: many; D: NA; V: TRBV12-3/TRBV12-4; CDR3: CASSLAGGYGYTF; DNA: TGTGCCAGCAGTTTAGCGGGGGGCTATGGCTACACCTTC
J: TRBJ1-1; size: few; D: TRBD1; V: TRBV6-1; CDR3: CASRRTGAALNTEAFF; DNA: TGTGCCAGCAGGCGCACAGGGGCGGCCCTGAACACTGAAGCTTTCTTT
J: TRBJ2-7; size: many; D: NA; V: TRBV10-3; CDR3: CATRDKAYEQYF; DNA: TGTGCCACACGGGACAAAGCCTACGAGCAGTACTTC
J: TRBJ2-7; size: NA; D: TRBD2; V: TRBV7-9; CDR3: CASSLPSGSSFSYEQYF; DNA: TGTGCCAGCAGCTTACCTAGCGGGAGTTCATTTTCCTACGAGCAGTACTTC
J: TRBJ1-2; size: NA; D: TRBD1; V: TRBV13; CDR3: CASSFDRGDGYTF; DNA: TGTGCCAGCAGCTTCGACAGGGGGGACGGCTACACCTTC
J: TRBJ2-3; size: NA; D: NA; V: TRBV16; CDR3: CASSQSPPTSTDTQYF; DNA: TGTGCCAGCAGCCAATCCCCCCCGACTAGCACAGATACGCAGTATTTT
J: TRBJ2-2; size: many; D: TRBD2; V: TRBV7-9; CDR3: CATLAGGDGELFF; DNA: TGTGCCACCCTAGCGGGAGGAGACGGGGAGCTGTTTTTT
J: TRBJ2-3; size: NA; D: TRBD1; V: TRBV6-2/TRBV6-3; CDR3: CASSPPGQGLDTQYF; DNA: TGTGCCAGCAGTCCGCCGGGACAGGGGTTAGATACGCAGTATTTT
J: TRBJ2-1; size: NA; D: NA; V: TRBV13; CDR3: CASSLRGSSDEQFF; DNA: TGTGCCAGCAGCTTAAGGGGGTCCTCGGATGAGCAGTTCTTC
J: TRBJ2-7; size: few; D: TRBD1; V: TRBV9; CDR3: CASSVAGTGGYEQYF; DNA: TGTGCCAGCAGCGTAGCTGGGACAGGGGGCTACGAGCAGTACTTC
J: TRBJ1-1; size: few; D: NA; V: TRBV6-5; CDR3: CASSYGIGAGEAFF; DNA: TGTGCCAGCAGTTACGGGATAGGGGCCGGTGAAGCTTTCTTT
J: TRBJ2-1; size: few; D: TRBD2; V: TRBV7-6; CDR3: CASSPGGLNEQFF; DNA: TGTGCCAGCAGCCCGGGGGGGTTGAATGAGCAGTTCTTC
J: TRBJ1-1; size: few; D: NA; V: TRBV4-1; CDR3: CASSQEGTDTEAFF; DNA: TGCGCCAGCAGCCAAGAGGGAACGGACACTGAAGCTTTCTTT
J: TRBJ2-7; size: few; D: NA; V: TRBV6-1; CDR3: CASIGPGLTYEQYF; DNA: TGTGCCAGCATCGGGCCAGGGCTTACCTACGAGCAGTACTTC
J: TRBJ2-7; size: few; D: NA; V: TRBV25-1; CDR3: CASPRPWKQLDYEQYF; DNA: TGTGCCAGTCCCCGCCCCTGGAAACAGCTAGACTACGAGCAGTACTTC
J: TRBJ2-1; size: NA; D: NA; V: TRBV5-6; CDR3: CATRNYRFPTRSGNEQFF; DNA: TGTGCCACCAGGAACTATCGCTTCCCGACCCGGTCCGGCAATGAGCAGTTCTTC
J: TRBJ2-7; size: NA; D: NA; V: TRBV15; CDR3: CATSSGSGGYEQYF; DNA: TGTGCCACCAGCAGCGGTTCAGGGGGGTACGAGCAGTACTTC
J: TRBJ1-1; size: NA; D: NA; V: TRBV30; CDR3: CACQAGTVNTEAFF; DNA: TGTGCCTGTCAAGCCGGGACGGTGAACACTGAAGCTTTCTTT
J: TRBJ1-5; size: NA; D: NA; V: TRBV7-6; CDR3: CASSLFPSRDSHQPQHF; DNA: TGTGCCAGCAGCCTATTCCCAAGCCGGGACTCTCATCAGCCCCAGCATTTT
J: TRBJ1-5; size: many; D: NA; V: TRBV7-3; CDR3: CASSGRGQPQHF; DNA: TGTGCCAGCAGCGGGAGAGGGCAGCCCCAGCATTTT
J: TRBJ1-1; size: NA; D: TRBD1; V: TRBV2; CDR3: CASPGGTEAFF; DNA: TGTGCCAGCCCAGGGGGGACTGAAGCTTTCTTT
J: TRBJ1-2; size: NA; D: NA; V: TRBV20-1; CDR3: CSAPDAGVYGYTF; DNA: TGCAGTGCTCCTGACGCGGGCGTATATGGCTACACCTTC
J: TRBJ2-3; size: few; D: NA; V: TRBV12-3/TRBV12-4; CDR3: CARSFGGPTDTQYF; DNA: TGTGCCAGAAGTTTCGGCGGCCCCACAGATACGCAGTATTTT
J: TRBJ2-7; size: many; D: NA; V: TRBV6-6; CDR3: CASSPGEYEQYF; DNA: TGTGCCAGCTCCCCGGGGGAATACGAGCAGTACTTC
J: TRBJ2-3; size: few; D: NA; V: TRBV7-6; CDR3: CASSLESTLDRTDTQYF; DNA: TGTGCCAGCAGCTTAGAATCTACTCTCGACCGCACAGATACGCAGTATTTT
J: TRBJ2-2; size: many; D: NA; V: TRBV5-5; CDR3: CASSLDTAGELFF; DNA: TGTGCCAGCAGCTTGGATACAGCCGGGGAGCTGTTTTTT
J: TRBJ2-7; size: many; D: NA; V: TRBV29-1; CDR3: CSAAAGGAGTEQYF; DNA: TGCAGCGCAGCCGCAGGGGGGGCGGGTACCGAGCAGTACTTC
J: TRBJ2-7; size: NA; D: NA; V: TRBV5-1; CDR3: CASSSGVSVEQYF; DNA: TGCGCCAGCAGTTCCGGAGTCTCGGTCGAGCAGTACTTC
J: TRBJ2-1; size: many; D: NA; V: TRBV6-5; CDR3: CASSYTGYIKEYNEQFF; DNA: TGTGCCAGCAGTTATACGGGTTATATTAAGGAGTACAATGAGCAGTTCTTC
J: TRBJ2-5; size: NA; D: TRBD2; V: TRBV20-1; CDR3: CSAQAGGLQETQYF; DNA: TGCAGTGCCCAAGCGGGAGGGCTCCAAGAGACCCAGTACTTC
J: TRBJ2-1; size: few; D: TRBD2; V: TRBV6-1; CDR3: CASSEALRELF; DNA: TGTGCCAGCAGTGAAGCGCTGCGGGAGCTCTTC
J: TRBJ2-7; size: many; D: TRBD1; V: TRBV7-9; CDR3: CASSSDRGRSYEQYF; DNA: TGTGCCAGCAGCTCCGACAGGGGTAGGTCCTACGAGCAGTACTTC
J: TRBJ2-3; size: few; D: NA; V: TRBV12-3/TRBV12-4; CDR3: CASRIGDWPDTQYF; DNA: TGTGCCAGCAGGATTGGTGACTGGCCCGATACGCAGTATTTT
J: TRBJ2-1; size: many; D: TRBD2; V: TRBV25-1; CDR3: CASSEPGLAYNEQFF; DNA: TGTGCCAGCAGTGAACCGGGACTAGCCTACAATGAGCAGTTCTTC
J: TRBJ1-1; size: many; D: NA; V: TRBV29-1; CDR3: CSVDSAFF; DNA: TGCAGCGTGGACTCCGCTTTCTTT
J: TRBJ2-1; size: many; D: NA; V: TRBV6-4; CDR3: CASSEGSYNEQFF; DNA: TGTGCCAGCAGTGAGGGTAGCTACAATGAGCAGTTCTTC
J: TRBJ2-5; size: few; D: NA; V: TRBV30; CDR3: CAGQGLQTQYF; DNA: TGTGCCGGCCAGGGGTTGCAGACCCAGTACTTC
J: TRBJ2-1; size: many; D: NA; V: TRBV29-1; CDR3: CSVPKATQAEQFF; DNA: TGCAGCGTTCCAAAGGCCACCCAGGCTGAGCAGTTCTTC
J: TRBJ2-1; size: many; D: TRBD2; V: TRBV9; CDR3: CASSARTSGVYNEQFF; DNA: TGTGCCAGCAGCGCAAGGACTAGCGGGGTATACAATGAGCAGTTCTTC
J: TRBJ2-3; size: many; D: TRBD1; V: TRBV5-1; CDR3: CASSTRQGADTQYF; DNA: TGCGCCAGCAGCACTCGACAGGGCGCAGATACGCAGTATTTT
J: TRBJ2-1; size: NA; D: NA; V: TRBV3-1; CDR3: CACTQQVAWTPGSEQFF; DNA: TGTGCCTGCACCCAACAGGTAGCGTGGACACCTGGTAGTGAGCAGTTCTTC